This TCR beta chain emerged from a study of metastatic and nonmetastatic thyroid tumors. Study as a whole: Where malignant and benign thyroid patients were concerned, repertoires were compared across blood and tumor or nodule tissue.

Findings and limits, study-wide: According to reports, the diversity of TCR beta was significantly higher in malignant thyroid tumors than in benign nodules, and this held in both blood and tumor samples.

V was pared by 0 bases and J by 2 bases, with 3 bases of the junction left unmatched. CDR1 and CDR2 (germline): ENHRY, SYGVKD. The CDR3 runs to 15 residues. Patients had received no treatment of any kind before thyroid surgery. In this sample, this clone is medium-sized (0.01 to 0.1%). Antigen unknown. In the study's own analysis: A classifier for distant metastasis in papillary thyroid cancer was constructed using CDR3 differences observed across clinicopathological groups. TCRdb re-analyzed the PCR reads through MiXCR. The V and J calls and clone size are TCRdb's, not the authors'. This sample has 9,900 or so clones, with under 35% found just once.

The sequenced sample was tumor tissue. V is TRBV10-3 and J is TRBJ2-7, with 8 bases aligning to TRBD2. The clonotype comes from a female donor with papillary thyroid cancer or a benign thyroid nodule (not recorded which). Some clones in this sample may be carry-over from other donors' samples. The CDR3: CAISESGSGTYEQYF. CDR3 bases: TGTGCCATCAGTGAGTCTGGTAGCGGGACCTACGAGCAGTACTTC.